One and the same sample provided the 30 T cell receptor beta chains below, sequenced in a study of regulatory T cells in long-lasting Graves disease. Sequencing libraries for TCR beta were prepared with iRepertoire HTBI primers and Arm-PCR of CDR3 regions. TCRdb re-derived calls from the multiplex PCR reads in MiXCR, one entry per CDR3 protein. The sample records more than 300,000 distinct CDR3 sequences, roughly a fifth being singletons. Time point reported: persistent/refractory GD, antithyroid drugs over 5 years with positive TRAb. PBMCs were the source of the RNA used for TCR sequencing. Source: peripheral blood mononuclear cells (PBMCs), taken when the disease was refractory, from a patient treated with antithyroid drugs. The receptors come from a female donor with Graves disease.

This clonotype was seen repeatedly, ten times or more. This chain uses TRBV4-3 with TRBJ1-1; 9 bases align to TRBD1. V lost 1 base and J lost 4; bases outside the gene matches: 4. The germline V gene has CDR1 LGHNA and CDR2 YSLEER. The CDR3 runs 15 residues. This CDR3 reads CASSQALTGGTEAFF. In DNA, the CDR3 is TGCGCCAGCAGCCAAGCCTTGACAGGGGGCACTGAAGCTTTCTTT.

This clonotype has a count of ten or more. This chain connects TRBV2 to TRBJ1-1, with 12 bases identical to TRBD1. The CDR3 runs 17 residues. Germline V lookup: CDR1 SNHLY, CDR2 FYNNEI. Unmatched junction bases numbered 12, after V lost 8 bases and J lost 2 bases. In nucleotides, the CDR3 is TGTGCCAGCGTGGGGTTCGGGACAGGGGGCGATAACACTGAAGCTTTCTTT. It encodes CASVGFGTGGDNTEAFF.

This clonotype was seen ten or more times. The chain couples TRBV15 to TRBJ2-5; D is unclear. Germline-derived CDR1 and CDR2 are LNHNV and YYDKDF (reference sequence). There are 13 residues in the CDR3. Trimming cost V 1 base and J 4 bases, with 7 bases left between them. The CDR3 region is CATSRGYGETQYF. CDR3 coding DNA: TGTGCCACCAGCAGAGGGTATGGAGAGACCCAGTACTTC. Together with reference TRBV15 and TRBJ2-5, the CDR3 gives the full variable domain: DAMVIQNPRYQVTQFGKPVTLSCSQTLNHNVMYWYQQKSSQAPKLLFHYYDKDFNNEADTPDNFQSRRPNTSFCFLDIRSPGLGDTAMYLCATSRGYGETQYFGPGTRLLVL.

In the case of this clonotype: This clone may be a read error of a much larger clone one base away. V usage is TRBV6-5 and J usage is TRBJ2-2; D perhaps matches TRBD1 (6 bases). From germline, CDR1 is MNHEY and CDR2 SVGAGI. The V end lost 2 bases, the J end lost 6 bases, and 16 bases lay between the germline ends. The CDR3 extends over 16 amino acids. This CDR3 is CASSYEATGPPGELFF. CDR3 DNA: TGTGCCAGCAGTTACGAGGCGACAGGCCCCCCCGGGGAGCTGTTTTTT.

This chain joins TRBV20-1 and TRBJ1-5; 10 nucleotides line up with TRBD1. Germline assignment: CDR1 DFQATT and CDR2 SNEGSKA (reference sequence). The CDR3 contains 14 residues. With V trimmed by 1 base and J by 5 bases, 2 bases remained unmatched. The CDR3 loop reads CSARVGQGHQPQHF. The CDR3 DNA is TGCAGTGCTAGAGTGGGACAGGGGCATCAGCCCCAGCATTTT.

In this sample, this clonotype turned up many times. The chain carries TRBV11-2 and TRBJ1-2, with no clear D. This CDR3 comprises 16 residues. V lost 0 bases to trimming and J lost 5 bases, with 16 bases between them. The V gene's germline CDR1 is SGHAT and CDR2 FQNNGV. The CDR3 here is CASSLDMGLNLYGYTF. CDR3 nucleotide sequence: TGTGCCAGCAGCTTAGATATGGGATTGAATCTTTATGGCTACACCTTC.

There are many counts of this clonotype. The V gene is TRBV15, the J gene TRBJ1-5; the D is unclear. The CDR3 consists of 14 residues. CDR1 is LNHNV and CDR2 is YYDKDF in the germline V gene (reference sequence). Trimming removed 0 bases at V and 8 bases at J, with 11 bases between. Here the CDR3 DNA reads TGTGCCACCAGCAGAGACCCGACTGGCGAGCCCCAGCATTTT. Protein: CATSRDPTGEPQHF.

Worth noting for this clonotype: A much more abundant neighbour one base away suggests this may be a read error. The missing conserved phenylalanine or tryptophan at the end of this CDR3 makes a read error likely. This chain uses TRBV30 with TRBJ1-1; no firm D call. This CDR3 contains 11 residues. Germline CDR1 reads GTSNPN; CDR2 reads SVGIG (reference sequence). The CDR3 DNA sequence: TGTGCTACGTCGGGGAACACTGAAGCTTTCTCT. Its protein product is CATSGNTEAFS.

This clonotype was observed at least ten times. The gene calls are TRBV19 and TRBJ1-4; 7 bases map to TRBD1. The CDR3 totals 16 residues. With V trimmed by 3 bases and J by 8 bases, 12 bases remained unmatched. Germline loops: CDR1 LNHDA, CDR2 SQIVND (reference sequence). This chain's CDR3 is CASSIIFDRVVEKLFF. CDR3 in DNA: TGTGCCAGTAGTATCATCTTCGACAGGGTGGTGGAAAAACTGTTTTTT. The variable domain in full, completed from reference TRBV19 and TRBJ1-4, reads DGGITQSPKYLFRKEGQNVTLSCEQNLNHDAMYWYRQDPGQGLRLIYYSQIVNDFQKGDIAEGYSVSREKKESFPLTVTSAQKNPTAFYLCASSIIFDRVVEKLFFGSGTQLSVL.

This chain links TRBV13 with TRBJ1-3; tentatively, D is TRBD1 (6 bases). Trimming took 5 bases from V and 0 from J, leaving 29 bases between them. The CDR3 covers 21 residues. CDR1 is PRHDT and CDR2 is FYEKMQ in the germline V gene (reference sequence). The chain's CDR3 is CASSITGGHSLDSFSGNTIYF. In nucleotides, the CDR3 is TGTGCCAGCAGCATCACCGGTGGCCATTCCCTGGACAGCTTCTCTGGAAACACCATATATTTT. Using reference TRBV13 and TRBJ1-3 for the parts outside the CDR3, the full variable domain is AAGVIQSPRHLIKEKRETATLKCYPIPRHDTVYWYQQGPGQDPQFLISFYEKMQSDKGSIPDRFSAQQFSDYHSELNMSSLELGDSALYFCASSITGGHSLDSFSGNTIYFGEGSWLTVV.

This clonotype was picked up many times. J is TRBJ2-2 and V is TRBV18; no firm D call. V gave up 2 bases and J gave up 7 bases, with 8 bases separating them. Per the germline V gene, CDR1 is KGHSH and CDR2 is LQKENI. CDR3 length: 13 amino acids. The CDR3: CASSPDLGGELFF. The DNA of the CDR3 is TGTGCCAGCTCACCAGACCTCGGCGGGGAGCTGTTTTTT.

This clonotype turned up a few times. The chain combines TRBV9 with TRBJ1-6, with D possibly TRBD1 on 6 matching bases. CDR1 SGDLS and CDR2 YYNGEE come from the germline V gene. Trimming shortened V by 0 bases and J by 9 bases, and 25 bases separated the two germline ends. The CDR3 has 19 residues. DNA of the CDR3: TGTGCCAGCAGCGTAGAGGGGGGACCAAACAGGGCCGAGCGTTCACCCCTCCACTTT. It translates to CASSVEGGPNRAERSPLHF.

This clonotype came up a few times. The chain uses TRBV7-9 and TRBJ2-7, with TRBD2 matching 16 bases. The CDR3 is 19 amino acids. V was pared by 4 bases and J by 0 bases, with 9 bases of the junction left unmatched. CDR1 and CDR2 from the germline V gene are SEHNR and FQNEAQ (reference sequence). CDR3 DNA sequence: TGTGCCAGCAGCTCCGGGACTAGCGGGGGGGCTTTCAGCTCCTACGAGCAGTACTTC. It translates to CASSSGTSGGAFSSYEQYF.

Note on this clonotype: A read error is possible here, since a much larger clone lies one base away. This chain joins TRBV3-1 and TRBJ1-1; D is uncertain. Trimming removed 4 bases from V and 10 bases from J, with 19 bases in between. This CDR3 has 14 residues. The germline V gene encodes CDR1 LGHDT and CDR2 YNNKEL (reference sequence). The chain's CDR3 is CASSRRRLTRVAFF. CDR3 DNA: TGTGCCAGCAGCCGAAGACGATTGACAAGGGTAGCTTTCTTT. Full variable domain (outside the CDR3, taken from reference TRBV3-1 and TRBJ1-1): DTAVSQTPKYLVTQMGNDKSIKCEQNLGHDTMYWYKQDSKKFLKIMFSYNNKELIINETVPNRFSPKSPDKAHLNLHINSLELGDSAVYFCASSRRRLTRVAFFGQGTRLTVV.

In this sample, this clonotype turned up many times. The chain links TRBV19 to TRBJ1-6; D gene unclear. Trimming removed 8 bases at V and 9 bases at J, with 17 bases between. CDR3 length: 14 residues. Germline CDR1 and CDR2: LNHDA and SQIVND (reference sequence). The CDR3 nucleotides are TGTGCCAGTTCCTTGACTATGCGGGGTTCACCCCTCCACTTT. It translates to CASSLTMRGSPLHF.

V usage is TRBV18 and J usage is TRBJ2-7, with D perhaps matching TRBD2 (6 bases). Per germline, CDR1 KGHSH and CDR2 LQKENI. The CDR3 sequence is 16 residues long. Deletions cut 3 bases from V and 2 bases from J, with 17 bases between. The CDR3 sequence is CASSPGFPEGTYEQYF. The CDR3 DNA sequence: TGTGCCAGCTCACCGGGCTTTCCGGAGGGTACCTACGAGCAGTACTTC. The variable domain in full, completed from reference TRBV18 and TRBJ2-7, reads NAGVMQNPRHLVRRRGQEARLRCSPMKGHSHVYWYRQLPEEGLKFMVYLQKENIIDESGMPKERFSAEFPKEGPSILRIQQVVRGDSAAYFCASSPGFPEGTYEQYFGPGTRLTVT.

This clonotype has just a few counts. This chain uses TRBV6-1 with TRBJ2-7; D is unclear. CDR3 size: 14 residues. Germline CDR1 reads MNHNS; CDR2 reads SASEGT. The V end lost 7 bases, the J end lost 2 bases, and 15 bases lay between the germline ends. The CDR3: CASKTTRLTYEQYF. As DNA, the CDR3 is TGTGCCAGCAAAACAACCCGACTGACCTACGAGCAGTACTTC.

The genes are TRBV7-6 and TRBJ1-1, with D uncertain. Germline V gives CDR1 SGHVS, CDR2 FNYEAQ. The ends were cut back, 5 bases at V and 5 bases at J, with 12 bases in the middle. CDR3 length: 13 amino acids. CDR3 sequence: CASSGLGKTEAFF. The CDR3 DNA is TGTGCCAGCAGCGGACTGGGGAAAACTGAAGCTTTCTTT.

This clonotype was seen at least ten times. This chain links TRBV6-1 with TRBJ1-1, with D unclear. Trimming took 6 bases from V and 1 from J, leaving 12 bases between them. Looked up from germline, CDR1 is MNHNS and CDR2 is SASEGT. The CDR3 extends over 14 amino acids. The CDR3 region is CASSSRRGNTEAFF. CDR3 coding DNA: TGTGCCAGCAGCTCGCGCCGCGGGAACACTGAAGCTTTCTTT.

This clonotype was seen repeatedly, ten times or more. The V gene is TRBV12-3 or TRBV12-4, the J gene TRBJ2-7; a weak D match, TRBD2 (5 bases). The V gene lost 3 bases and the J gene lost 5 bases, with 17 bases spanning the gap. This CDR3 is 15 amino acids long. The CDR3 DNA is TGTGCCAGCAGTTTGAGGGATGGGGAGCCCCACGAGCAGTACTTC. Translated, it gives CASSLRDGEPHEQYF.

A remark on this clonotype: A much larger clone differs from this one at a single base, so this may be a read error. J is TRBJ1-1 and V is TRBV5-8; D possibly corresponds to TRBD1 (5 bases). The germline CDR1 and CDR2 sequences are SGHTS and YDEGEE. The CDR3 covers 16 residues. The CDR3 spells CASSLIAGPGNAEAFF. The CDR3 DNA is TGTGCCAGCAGCTTGATTGCAGGGCCAGGGAACGCTGAAGCTTTCTTT.

This clonotype has just a few counts. The chain combines TRBV19 with TRBJ1-6, with D possibly TRBD1 on 5 matching bases. Trimming took 5 bases from V and 0 from J, leaving 14 bases between them. Per the germline V gene, CDR1 is LNHDA and CDR2 is SQIVND (reference sequence). The length of the CDR3 is 17 residues. DNA of the CDR3: TGTGCCAGTAGTCTTTACTCAGGGAGCTCCTATAATTCACCCCTCCACTTT. This sequence encodes CASSLYSGSSYNSPLHF.

Only a few counts were recorded for this clonotype. V gene TRBV6-1 combines with J gene TRBJ1-2, with D possibly TRBD1 on 5 matching bases. CDR3 length: 14 amino acids. Germline CDR1 MNHNS, CDR2 SASEGT. The ends were cut back, 5 bases at V and 4 bases at J, with 14 bases in the middle. This chain's CDR3 is CASSHSGRSYGYTF. The CDR3 DNA sequence: TGTGCCAGCAGTCACTCAGGGAGATCCTATGGCTACACCTTC.

The chain links TRBV2 to TRBJ1-2; D gene unclear. Germline V CDR1 and CDR2: SNHLY, FYNNEI. This CDR3 comprises 17 residues. V was shortened by 8 bases and J by 4 bases, with 26 bases between the two germline ends. DNA of the CDR3: TGTGCCAGCTCACCACCTTTGCAGTCCCACCGGGGCTATGGCTACACCTTC. Translation: CASSPPLQSHRGYGYTF.

This clonotype turned up a few times. The rearrangement links TRBV6-1 to TRBJ2-5, with 10 bases aligning to TRBD2. Germline assignment: CDR1 MNHNS and CDR2 SASEGT. The CDR3 covers 16 residues. V lost 6 bases and J lost 5; bases outside the gene matches: 12. The CDR3 sequence: CASSPLAGEGVETQYF. CDR3 nucleotides: TGTGCCAGCAGCCCTCTAGCGGGGGAAGGGGTCGAGACCCAGTACTTC.

This clonotype showed up many times. In nucleotides, the CDR3 is TGCGCCAGCAGCTTGACTAGCGGACAAGAGACCCAGTACTTC. Encoded protein: CASSLTSGQETQYF. This rearrangement joins TRBV5-1 to TRBJ2-5, with 8 bases identical to TRBD2. The V gene's germline CDR1 is SGHRS and CDR2 YFSETQ. CDR3 length: 14 amino acids. The V segment lost 1 base and the J segment 2 bases; nucleotides outside the gene matches: 1.

V usage is TRBV4-1 and J usage is TRBJ1-2; tentative D call: TRBD1 (5 bases). V lost 1 base and J lost 4, with 22 bases in between. The CDR3 runs 18 residues. Germline assignment: CDR1 MGHRA and CDR2 YSYEKL. CDR3 coding DNA: TGCGCCAGCAGCCAAGGATCAGGGCCCTCGGGTCCCTCCTATGGCTACACCTTC. Residues: CASSQGSGPSGPSYGYTF.

A remark on this clonotype: This clone may be a read error of a much larger clone one base away. Lacking the conserved final phenylalanine or tryptophan, this CDR3 likely reflects a read error. Because the CDR3's place on the DNA is in doubt, the DNA is left out and the CDR3 is given as listed by TCRdb. The rearrangement joins TRBV12-3 or TRBV12-4 to TRBJ1-3. The CDR3 comprises 11 residues, both ends counted. The CDR3 sequence: CASSLYGDLYS.

This clonotype occurred a few times. The chain combines TRBV27 with TRBJ2-7; TRBD1 might be the D (6 bases). This CDR3 is 15 amino acids long. Germline-derived CDR1 and CDR2 are MNHEY and SMNVEV (reference sequence). V lost 6 bases to trimming and J lost 3 bases, with 18 bases between them. For the CDR3, the DNA is TGTGCCAGCAGCCGCCAGGGGATCCGGGTCTACGAGCAGTACTTC. It is translated as CASSRQGIRVYEQYF.

There are many counts of this clonotype. The chain has TRBV12-3 or TRBV12-4 and TRBJ1-1, with TRBD1 as a possible D gene (6 bases). Trimming cost V 9 bases and J 1 base, with 12 bases left between them. CDR3 length equals 13 residues. CDR3 bases: TGTGCCAGTTCAGGGGTTCAGAACACTGAAGCTTTCTTT. Protein product: CASSGVQNTEAFF.